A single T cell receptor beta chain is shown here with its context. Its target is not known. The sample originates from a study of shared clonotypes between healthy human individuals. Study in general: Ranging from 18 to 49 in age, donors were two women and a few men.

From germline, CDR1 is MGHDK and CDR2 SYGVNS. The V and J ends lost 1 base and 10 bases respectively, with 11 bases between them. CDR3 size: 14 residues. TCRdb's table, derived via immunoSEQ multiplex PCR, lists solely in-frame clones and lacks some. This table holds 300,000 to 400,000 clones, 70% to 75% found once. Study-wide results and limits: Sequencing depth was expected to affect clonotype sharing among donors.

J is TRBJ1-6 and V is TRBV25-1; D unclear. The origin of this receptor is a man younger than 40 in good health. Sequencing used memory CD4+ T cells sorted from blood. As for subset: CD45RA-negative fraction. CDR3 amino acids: CASSESQTGSPLHF. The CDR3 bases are TGTGCCAGCAGTGAATCCCAGACCGGATCACCCCTCCACTTT. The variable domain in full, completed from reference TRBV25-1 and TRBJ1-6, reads EADIYQTPRYLVIGTGKKITLECSQTMGHDKMYWYQQDPGMELHLIHYSYGVNSTEKGDLSSESTVSRIRTEHFPLTLESARPSHTSQYLCASSESQTGSPLHFGNGTRLTVT.